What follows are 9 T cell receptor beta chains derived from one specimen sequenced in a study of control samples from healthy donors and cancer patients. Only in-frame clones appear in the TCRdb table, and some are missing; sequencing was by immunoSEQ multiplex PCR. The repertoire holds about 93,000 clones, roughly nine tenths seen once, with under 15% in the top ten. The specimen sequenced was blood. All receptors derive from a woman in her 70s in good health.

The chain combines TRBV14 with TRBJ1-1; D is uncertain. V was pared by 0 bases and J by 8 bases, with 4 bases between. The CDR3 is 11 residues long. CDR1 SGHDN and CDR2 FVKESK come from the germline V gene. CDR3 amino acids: CASSQETEAFF. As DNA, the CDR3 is TGTGCCAGCAGCCAAGAAACAGAAGCTTTCTTT. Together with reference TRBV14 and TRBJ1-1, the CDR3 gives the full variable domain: EAGVTQFPSHSVIEKGQTVTLRCDPISGHDNLYWYRRVMGKEIKFLLHFVKESKQDESGMPNNRFLAERTGGTYSTLKVQPAELEDSGVYFCASSQETEAFFGQGTRLTVV.

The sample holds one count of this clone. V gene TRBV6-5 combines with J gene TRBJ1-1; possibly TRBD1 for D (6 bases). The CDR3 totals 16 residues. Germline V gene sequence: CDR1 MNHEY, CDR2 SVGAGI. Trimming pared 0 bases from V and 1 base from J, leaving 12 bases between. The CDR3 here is CASSYSEGGSNTEAFF. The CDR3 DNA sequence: TGTGCCAGCAGTTACTCTGAGGGGGGGTCGAACACTGAAGCTTTCTTT.

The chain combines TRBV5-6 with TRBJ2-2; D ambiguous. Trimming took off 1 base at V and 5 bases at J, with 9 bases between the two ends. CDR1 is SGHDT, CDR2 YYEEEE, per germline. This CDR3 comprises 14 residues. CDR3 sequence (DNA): TGTGCCAGCAGCTTGACGCAGAGAACCGGGGAGCTGTTTTTT. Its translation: CASSLTQRTGELFF.

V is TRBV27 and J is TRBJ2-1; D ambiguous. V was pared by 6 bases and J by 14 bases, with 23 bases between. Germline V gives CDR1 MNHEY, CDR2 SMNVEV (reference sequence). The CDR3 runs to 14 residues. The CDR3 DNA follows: TGTGCCAGCAGGGAAAGTCAAGTCGTACTAAGAGAGTTCTTC. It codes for CASRESQVVLREFF.

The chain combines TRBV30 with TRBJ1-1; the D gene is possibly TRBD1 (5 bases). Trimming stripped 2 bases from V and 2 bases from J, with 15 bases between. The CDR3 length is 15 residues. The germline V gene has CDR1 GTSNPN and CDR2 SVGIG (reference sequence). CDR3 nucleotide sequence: TGTGCCTGGAGTTTGGGACCGGGACCCAACACTGAAGCTTTCTTT. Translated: CAWSLGPGPNTEAFF.

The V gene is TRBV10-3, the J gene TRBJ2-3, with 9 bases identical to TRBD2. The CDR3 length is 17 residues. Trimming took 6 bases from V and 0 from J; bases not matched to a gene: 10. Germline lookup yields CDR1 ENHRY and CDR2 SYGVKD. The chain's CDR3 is CAISYSTSGGSTDTQYF. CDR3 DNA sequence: TGTGCCATCAGCTACTCGACTAGCGGAGGTAGCACAGATACGCAGTATTTT.

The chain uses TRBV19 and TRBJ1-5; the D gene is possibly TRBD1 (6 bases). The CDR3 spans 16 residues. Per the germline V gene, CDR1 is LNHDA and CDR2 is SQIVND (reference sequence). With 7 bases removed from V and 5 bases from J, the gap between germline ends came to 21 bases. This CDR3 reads CASTWGQSAAHQPQHF. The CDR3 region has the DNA TGTGCCAGTACCTGGGGGCAGTCGGCGGCGCATCAGCCCCAGCATTTT.

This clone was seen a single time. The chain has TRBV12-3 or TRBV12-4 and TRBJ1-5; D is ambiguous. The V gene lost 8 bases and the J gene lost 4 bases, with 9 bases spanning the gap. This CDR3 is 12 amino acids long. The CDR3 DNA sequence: TGTGCCAGCGGGCCGGAGAATCAGCCCCAGCATTTT. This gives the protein CASGPENQPQHF.

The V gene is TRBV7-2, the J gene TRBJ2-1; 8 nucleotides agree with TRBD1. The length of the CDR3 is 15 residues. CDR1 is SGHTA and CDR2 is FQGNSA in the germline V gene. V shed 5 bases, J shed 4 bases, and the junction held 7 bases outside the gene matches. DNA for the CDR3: TGTGCCAGCAGCGCGGGGACAGGCCGTTACAATGAGCAGTTCTTC. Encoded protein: CASSAGTGRYNEQFF.